Listed below are T cell receptor beta chains from one sample, sequenced in a study of OX40 agonist ivuxolimab in advanced cancers. Clones were read by immunoSEQ multiplex PCR, and TCRdb kept only the in-frame ones, dropping some. The table lists roughly 86,000 clones, roughly nine tenths of them singletons. The sequencing used CD4+ or CD8+ T cells sorted from blood, collected in a trial of the OX40 agonist ivuxolimab. Receptor source: an adult with an advanced solid tumor such as melanoma, head and neck, liver or kidney cancer. CDR3s include the opening cysteine and the closing phenylalanine or tryptophan. A D gene is named only where the DNA matches it firmly. Expanded clones get a size class; other rows say once, few or many, or leave the size out.

d_gene,j_gene,v_gene,abundance,CDR3aa,CDR3nt
.,TRBJ1-6,TRBV10-2,.,CASRAGPVISPLHF,TGCGCCAGCAGGGCCGGGCCGGTAATTTCACCCCTCCACTTT
.,TRBJ1-5,TRBV21-1,.,CASSKNDTQPQHF,TGTGCCAGCAGCAAAAATGACACTCAGCCCCAGCATTTT
.,TRBJ2-2,TRBV28,.,CASPGPNTGELFF,TGTGCCAGCCCCGGACCGAACACCGGGGAGCTGTTTTTT
.,TRBJ1-5,TRBV7-2,few,CASSSEMGGFQPQHF,TGTGCCAGCAGCTCCGAAATGGGGGGGTTTCAGCCCCAGCATTTT
TRBD1,TRBJ1-5,TRBV6-1,.,CASTSGQGNQPQHF,TGTGCCAGCACCTCCGGACAGGGGAATCAGCCCCAGCATTTT
TRBD1,TRBJ2-2,TRBV14,.,CASSVGTGYTGELFF,TGTGCCAGCAGCGTCGGGACAGGGTACACCGGGGAGCTGTTTTTT
.,TRBJ2-3,TRBV5-1,.,CASSFTGGFSTDTQYF,TGCGCCAGCAGCTTCACCGGGGGTTTTAGCACAGATACGCAGTATTTT
.,TRBJ2-5,TRBV5-1,few,CASSLEETQYF,TGCGCCAGCAGCTTGGAAGAGACCCAGTACTTC
.,TRBJ1-1,TRBV6-6,.,CASSPRHLVGAFF,TGTGCCAGCAGTCCCCGACACTTGGTAGGAGCTTTCTTT
.,TRBJ1-1,TRBV7-9,.,CASSLRGASAEAFF,TGTGCCAGCAGCTTGCGCGGCGCCTCGGCTGAAGCTTTCTTT
TRBD2,TRBJ2-5,TRBV6-5,.,CASRPPGRLRGTQYF,TGTGCCAGCAGACCTCCCGGGAGGCTGCGGGGGACCCAGTACTTC
.,TRBJ1-1,TRBV5-1,.,CASSLQGWDTEAFF,TGCGCCAGCAGCTTGCAGGGATGGGACACTGAAGCTTTCTTT
TRBD1,TRBJ1-6,TRBV18,.,CASSPFGQANNSPLHF,TGTGCCAGCTCACCATTCGGACAGGCAAATAATTCACCCCTCCACTTT
TRBD2,TRBJ2-1,TRBV19,.,CASSMLAGGNEQFF,TGTGCCAGTAGTATGTTAGCGGGAGGTAATGAGCAGTTCTTC
.,TRBJ1-5,TRBV20-1,.,CSAAGNQPQHF,TGCAGTGCCGCGGGTAATCAGCCCCAGCATTTT
.,TRBJ1-3,TRBV5-1,.,CASSADGFSGNTIYF,TGTGCCAGCAGCGCGGACGGATTCTCTGGAAACACCATATATTTT
.,TRBJ2-7,TRBV27,.,CASSPRRASYEQYF,TGTGCCAGCAGTCCCCGGCGAGCGTCCTACGAGCAGTACTTC
.,TRBJ1-3,TRBV7-6,.,CASSLRSTAGNTIYF,TGTGCCAGCAGCTTGAGGAGTACAGCTGGAAACACCATATATTTT
.,TRBJ2-2,TRBV7-2,.,CASSPRAGLNTGELFF,TGTGCCAGCAGCCCGAGGGCGGGGCTGAACACCGGGGAGCTGTTTTTT
.,TRBJ1-1,TRBV9,.,CASSPQTEMNTEAFF,TGTGCCAGCAGCCCACAGACAGAAATGAACACTGAAGCTTTCTTT
TRBD1,TRBJ1-4,TRBV5-1,.,CASSDQGVGWGSEKLFF,TGCGCCAGCAGCGACCAGGGGGTCGGTTGGGGTAGTGAAAAACTGTTTTTT
.,TRBJ1-1,TRBV5-1,once,CASSLGAGFSTEAFF,TGCGCCAGCAGCTTGGGAGCGGGGTTCAGCACTGAAGCTTTCTTT
.,TRBJ1-1,TRBV2,.,CASSVGSGTEAFF,TGTGCCAGCAGTGTAGGGTCGGGCACTGAAGCTTTCTTT
TRBD1,TRBJ1-2,TRBV27,.,CASSDRDNYGYTF,TGTGCCAGCTCGGACAGGGATAACTATGGCTACACCTTC
.,TRBJ1-2,TRBV5-6,.,CASSSQGRPNGYTF,TGTGCCAGCAGCTCTCAAGGACGTCCCAATGGCTACACCTTC
TRBD1,TRBJ1-1,TRBV7-2,.,CASSYRDRGRTFF,TGTGCCAGCAGCTACCGGGACAGGGGGAGAACTTTCTTT
.,TRBJ2-2,TRBV5-1,.,CASSLETLTGELFF,TGCGCCAGCAGCTTGGAGACCTTGACCGGGGAGCTGTTTTTT
.,TRBJ2-7,TRBV2,.,CASSEGAGSYEQYF,TGTGCCAGCAGTGAAGGGGCAGGGTCTTACGAGCAGTACTTC
.,TRBJ2-1,TRBV30,.,CAWSPGTSFHEQFF,TGTGCCTGGAGCCCAGGCACTAGCTTCCATGAGCAGTTCTTC
TRBD1,TRBJ1-4,TRBV19,.,CASSEGQGLGKLFF,TGTGCCAGTAGTGAGGGACAGGGTTTAGGAAAACTGTTTTTT
.,TRBJ1-1,TRBV11-2,.,CASSLGAGGNTEAFF,TGTGCCAGCAGCTTAGGGGCAGGAGGAAACACTGAAGCTTTCTTT
TRBD2,TRBJ2-3,TRBV18,.,CASSPVGGGTDTQYF,TGTGCCAGCTCACCAGTCGGCGGGGGAACAGATACGCAGTATTTT
TRBD1,TRBJ1-5,TRBV11-1,.,CASSPGTASNQPQHF,TGTGCCAGCAGCCCAGGGACAGCTAGCAATCAGCCCCAGCATTTT
.,TRBJ1-1,TRBV19,once,CASRVRAMNTEAFF,TGTGCCAGTAGGGTTCGGGCGATGAACACTGAAGCTTTCTTT
.,TRBJ2-7,TRBV5-1,.,CASSNPQGSYEQYF,TGCGCCAGCAGCAATCCCCAGGGGTCCTACGAGCAGTACTTC
TRBD1,TRBJ2-7,TRBV19,.,CASSTRTGTFEQYF,TGTGCCAGTAGTACTCGGACAGGGACTTTCGAGCAGTACTTC
TRBD2,TRBJ2-1,TRBV30,.,CAWSRGLAGAYNEQFF,TGTGCCTGGAGTCGCGGACTAGCGGGGGCGTACAATGAGCAGTTCTTC
.,TRBJ2-3,TRBV13,.,CASSPGQRSTDTQYF,TGTGCCAGCAGCCCCGGACAGAGAAGCACAGATACGCAGTATTTT
.,TRBJ2-5,TRBV2,.,CASSDPQRQETQYF,TGTGCCAGCAGTGATCCTCAGCGGCAAGAGACCCAGTACTTC
.,TRBJ2-7,TRBV18,.,CASSPDRPYEQYF,TGTGCCAGCTCACCAGACAGGCCCTACGAGCAGTACTTC
.,TRBJ1-2,TRBV9,.,CASSPQRGEGRGYTF,TGTGCCAGCAGCCCCCAAAGAGGGGAAGGACGGGGCTACACCTTC
TRBD1,TRBJ2-7,TRBV7-2,.,CASSLSGGFTYEQYF,TGTGCCAGCAGCTTGTCAGGGGGCTTCACCTACGAGCAGTACTTC
.,TRBJ1-2,TRBV28,once,CASSLGGFGGYTF,TGTGCCAGCAGTTTAGGAGGGTTCGGGGGCTACACCTTC
.,TRBJ2-6,TRBV19,few,CASMWPGANVLTF,TGTGCCAGTATGTGGCCTGGGGCCAACGTCCTGACTTTC
TRBD2,TRBJ2-3,TRBV7-9,.,CASSWASGGNTDTQYF,TGTGCCAGCAGCTGGGCTAGCGGGGGTAACACAGATACGCAGTATTTT
.,TRBJ2-1,TRBV6-1,.,CASTLSGTVLQRQFF,TGTGCCAGCACCCTATCGGGGACCGTACTACAAAGGCAGTTCTTC
TRBD1,TRBJ1-1,TRBV6-5,.,CASSYPGQGRLTEAFF,TGTGCCAGCAGTTACCCGGGACAGGGTAGGTTGACTGAAGCTTTCTTT
.,TRBJ2-1,TRBV27,.,CASSFGGASYNEQFF,TGTGCCAGCAGTTTCGGAGGGGCGAGCTACAATGAGCAGTTCTTC
TRBD1,TRBJ2-1,TRBV15,.,CATNRDRVGNEQFF,TGTGCCACCAATCGGGACAGGGTCGGCAATGAGCAGTTCTTC
TRBD1,TRBJ1-5,TRBV18,.,CASSPRDRDQPQHF,TGTGCCAGCTCACCACGGGACAGAGATCAGCCCCAGCATTTT
.,TRBJ1-1,TRBV30,.,CAWKRTVGTEAFF,TGTGCCTGGAAGAGGACAGTGGGTACTGAAGCTTTCTTT
TRBD1,TRBJ2-7,TRBV4-1,.,CASSQLPGTALPEQYF,TGCGCCAGCAGCCAACTTCCCGGGACAGCGCTTCCCGAGCAGTACTTC
.,TRBJ1-5,TRBV2,.,CASSKSLSTPQHF,TGTGCCAGCAGTAAGTCCCTATCGACGCCCCAGCATTTT
.,TRBJ1-2,TRBV18,.,CASSPPGANYGYTF,TGTGCCAGCTCACCACCGGGAGCTAACTATGGCTACACCTTC